The clone carrying this T cell receptor (beta chain) appeared many times. Its antigen is still unknown. Molecular barcoded adaptors covering alpha/delta and beta/gamma chains were used on around 400 ng RNA. TCRdb reprocessed the reads via MiXCR and lists one record per CDR3 protein. The data show under 35,000 distinct CDR3 sequences, about 18% seen once. Germline V gene data show CDR1 as DFQATT and CDR2 as SNEGSKA (reference sequence). V gave up 3 bases and J gave up 0 bases, with 15 bases separating them. This CDR3 has 15 residues. The data originate from a study of read filtering for tumor transcriptome and immune sequencing. Study-wide results and caveats: IR-seq captured clonotypes deeper and more reliably than RNA-seq.

Sequencing was performed on a population of CD138-negative cells sorted from bone marrow. The genes are TRBV20-1 and TRBJ2-7, with D hard to call. The TCR originated in a donor at least 40 years old with multiple myeloma. The chain's CDR3 is CSASTSLRPSYEQYF. CDR3 coding DNA: TGCAGTGCTAGTACCAGCCTACGTCCCTCCTACGAGCAGTACTTC.